This T cell receptor (beta chain) was recovered during a study of blood T cell repertoires in COVID-19. The length of the CDR3 is 14 residues. The V and J ends lost 4 bases and 3 bases respectively, with 13 bases between them. The germline V gene encodes CDR1 MNHEY and CDR2 SMNVEV (reference sequence). Using immunoSEQ multiplex PCR, the repertoire was profiled, and TCRdb retains in-frame clones only, with some absent. The sample shows more than 300,000 clones, around 87% of them seen only once. The chain employs TRBV27 and TRBJ2-7; D perhaps matches TRBD1 (6 bases). This TCR derives from a woman between 50 and 59 years old with COVID-19, enrolled during active disease. Sequencing input: peripheral blood. In DNA form, the CDR3 reads TGTGCCAGCAGTTACCAGGGGTTAGGCTACGAGCAGTACTTC. Translation gives CASSYQGLGYEQYF.